The 9 T cell receptor beta chains in this list originate from one sample, sequenced in a study of cytomegalovirus exposure and HLA in healthy donors. Both 60 Vbeta primers and 13 Jbeta primers went into the PCR. Repertoires were generated with immunoSEQ multiplex PCR, while TCRdb's copy carries only in-frame clones and drops some. The repertoire holds about 120,000 clones, with 65% to 80% as singletons. Sequenced sample: PBMCs. All receptors come from a woman between 40 and 50 years old in good health and CMV-seropositive.

As for this clone: Other DNA variants within this sample encode the same CDR3. This chain joins TRBV5-1 and TRBJ2-7; 9 nucleotides agree with TRBD1. This CDR3 is 14 amino acids long. CDR1 is SGHRS, CDR2 YFSETQ, per germline. The V gene end was trimmed by 0 bases and the J gene end by 4 bases; junction bases not matched to a gene: 2. CDR3 protein: CASSLDRGPYEQYF. In nucleotides, the CDR3 is TGCGCCAGCAGCTTGGACAGGGGGCCTTACGAGCAGTACTTC.

The chain recombines TRBV15 with TRBJ1-5; 7 bases line up with TRBD1. The CDR3 length is 17 residues. Germline trimming cut 4 bases from V and 1 base from J; bases unmatched to any gene: 10. From germline, CDR1 is LNHNV and CDR2 YYDKDF (reference sequence). In DNA, the CDR3 is TGTGCCACCAGCACCAAGGACAGGTCCTTAAGCAATCAGCCCCAGCATTTT. Its protein is CATSTKDRSLSNQPQHF.

This clone was observed a handful of times. The CDR3 protein is CASGKAGMETQYF. The CDR3, as DNA: TGTGCCAGCGGTAAAGCGGGAATGGAGACCCAGTACTTC. V is TRBV14 and J is TRBJ2-5; TRBD2 matches at 7 bases. Unmatched junction bases numbered 8, after V lost 8 bases and J lost 5 bases. This CDR3 contains 13 residues. CDR1 SGHDN and CDR2 FVKESK come from the germline V gene.

V gene TRBV6-5 combines with J gene TRBJ1-1; D possibly corresponds to TRBD1 (6 bases). Trimming removed 8 bases at V and 4 bases at J, with 8 bases between. The CDR3 is 11 amino acids. CDR1 MNHEY and CDR2 SVGAGI come from the germline V gene. The CDR3 loop is CASFRGTEAFF. The CDR3 nucleotides are TGTGCCAGCTTCAGGGGCACTGAAGCTTTCTTT.

The chain employs TRBV10-1 and TRBJ2-2; D ambiguous. Germline CDR1 WNHNN, CDR2 SYGVQD (reference sequence). The CDR3 sequence is 14 residues long. V shed 2 bases and J shed 5 bases, with 9 bases lying between them. This CDR3 is CASSEVAWTGELFF. CDR3 sequence (DNA): TGCGCCAGCAGTGAGGTAGCATGGACCGGGGAGCTGTTTTTT.

The V and J genes are TRBV12-5 and TRBJ2-7; D remains unclear. Trimming stripped 2 bases from V and 0 bases from J, with 14 bases between. CDR3 length equals 16 residues. Germline V gene lookup returns CDR1 LGHNT and CDR2 FRNRAP. In DNA, the CDR3 is TGTGCTAGTGGTTTGACATACCAGGTCAGCTCCTACGAGCAGTACTTC. Protein product: CASGLTYQVSSYEQYF.

This clone has a handful of counts. V gene TRBV10-3 combines with J gene TRBJ1-3; no firm D call. Per germline, CDR1 ENHRY and CDR2 SYGVKD. V was pared by 11 bases and J by 0 bases, with 14 bases between. CDR3 length: 14 amino acids. The CDR3 DNA follows: TGTGCCTTCGGCGGCGGGAGCTCTGGAAACACCATATATTTT. Its protein is CAFGGGSSGNTIYF.

This chain uses TRBV9 with TRBJ2-5; a possible D gene is TRBD1 (6 bases). V was clipped by 0 bases and J by 5 bases, with 14 bases between them. The CDR3 is 15 amino acids. CDR1 and CDR2 from the germline V gene are SGDLS and YYNGEE. CDR3 protein: CASSVGGLRGETQYF. The CDR3 DNA reads TGTGCCAGCAGCGTAGGGGGGTTAAGGGGGGAGACCCAGTACTTC.

The chain is built from TRBV11-3 and TRBJ2-1, with 11 bases fitting TRBD2. J lost 10 bases, V lost 5 bases, and 10 bases had no gene match. Germline loops: CDR1 SGHNT, CDR2 YENEEA. The CDR3 runs 15 residues. This CDR3 is CASSPGTSGHGEQFF. CDR3 DNA sequence: TGTGCCAGCAGCCCCGGGACTAGCGGCCATGGAGAGCAGTTCTTC. Complete variable domain (other parts from reference TRBV11-3 and TRBJ2-1): EAGVVQSPRYKIIEKKQPVAFWCNPISGHNTLYWYLQNLGQGPELLIRYENEEAVDDSQLPKDRFSAERLKGVDSTLKIQPAELGDSAVYLCASSPGTSGHGEQFFGPGTRLTVL.